The 5 T cell receptor beta chains below all came from one sample that was sequenced in a study of blood T cell repertoires in COVID-19. Using immunoSEQ multiplex PCR, the repertoire was profiled, and TCRdb retains in-frame clones only, with some absent. Of 100,000 to 130,000 clones listed, less than 75% are singletons. The specimen sequenced was peripheral blood. The origin of the receptors is a woman in her 40s with acute or convalescent COVID-19.

The chain links TRBV6-4 to TRBJ2-6; possible D gene TRBD1, 6 bases. Per the germline V gene, CDR1 is MRHNA and CDR2 is SNTAGT. The length of the CDR3 is 16 residues. Trimming cost V 6 bases and J 0 bases, with 12 bases left between them. The CDR3 DNA reads TGTGCCAGCAGCCCGGGACAAAGCTCTGGGGCCAACGTCCTGACTTTC. It codes for CASSPGQSSGANVLTF.

The chain employs TRBV10-3 and TRBJ1-1, with a tentative D call TRBD1 (6 bases). V shed 6 bases and J shed 1 base, with 9 bases lying between them. Germline CDR1 reads ENHRY; CDR2 reads SYGVKD. The CDR3 is 13 amino acids. The CDR3 coding sequence is TGTGCCATCAGCTTACAGGGGAACACTGAAGCTTTCTTT. It encodes CAISLQGNTEAFF.

J is TRBJ2-1 and V is TRBV5-1, with TRBD2 matching over 9 bases. After removal of 4 bases from V and 1 base from J, the junction contained 3 bases not matched to a gene. This CDR3 spans 15 amino acids. Per the germline V gene, CDR1 is SGHRS and CDR2 is YFSETQ. CDR3 nucleotide sequence: TGCGCCAGCAGCCCGAGCGGGGGGTCCTACAATGAGCAGTTCTTC. Translated: CASSPSGGSYNEQFF.

V usage is TRBV10-2 and J usage is TRBJ1-2; possible D gene TRBD1, 5 bases. From germline, CDR1 is WSHSY and CDR2 SAAADI. This CDR3 has 10 residues. The V and J ends lost 8 bases and 6 bases respectively, with 7 bases between them. The CDR3 protein is CASWGDGYTF. The CDR3 nucleotides are TGCGCCAGCTGGGGCGATGGCTACACCTTC.

J is TRBJ2-7 and V is TRBV28; 12 nucleotides match TRBD1. The CDR3 length is 15 residues. Germline values: CDR1 MDHEN, CDR2 SYDVKM. Trimming took 4 bases from V and 7 from J; bases not matched to a gene: 8. The CDR3 is CASSSEGQGAREQYF. The CDR3 region has the DNA TGTGCCAGCAGTTCAGAGGGACAGGGGGCGAGGGAGCAGTACTTC.